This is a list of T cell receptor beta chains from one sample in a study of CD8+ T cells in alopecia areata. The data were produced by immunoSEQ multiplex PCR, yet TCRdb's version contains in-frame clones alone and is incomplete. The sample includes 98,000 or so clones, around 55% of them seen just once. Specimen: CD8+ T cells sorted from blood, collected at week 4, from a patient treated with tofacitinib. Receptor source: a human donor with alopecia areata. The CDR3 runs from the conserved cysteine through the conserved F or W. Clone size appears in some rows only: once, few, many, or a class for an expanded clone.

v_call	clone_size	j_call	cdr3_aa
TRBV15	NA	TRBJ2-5	CATTDREKETQYF
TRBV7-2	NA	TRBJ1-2	CASSSQAQDYTF
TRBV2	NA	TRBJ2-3	CASSELAGTDTQYF
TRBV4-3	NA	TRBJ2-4	CASSQDRGGDIQYF
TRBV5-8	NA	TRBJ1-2	CASSLWTWSYTF
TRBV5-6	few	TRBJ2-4	CASSFSVAKNIQYF
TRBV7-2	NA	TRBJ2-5	CASSPGPTETQYF
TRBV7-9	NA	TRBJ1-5	CASSSAGGTGVGNQPQHF
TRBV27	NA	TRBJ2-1	CASSRIATSGVGNEQFF
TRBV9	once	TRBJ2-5	CASSLRGLGQETQYF
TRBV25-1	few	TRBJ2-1	CASSDRDSSYNEQFF
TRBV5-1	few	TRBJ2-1	CASSLAGVSSYNEQFF
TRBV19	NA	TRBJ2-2	CASSIDLRDWSGELFF
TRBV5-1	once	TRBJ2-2	CASSLGQGSTGELFF
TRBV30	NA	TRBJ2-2	CAWRWDGPNTGELFF
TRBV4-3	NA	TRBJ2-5	CASSQFRTTQTGQETQYF
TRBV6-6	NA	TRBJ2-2	CASTGRGHVGELFF
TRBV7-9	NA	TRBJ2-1	CASSLATSGNGNEQFF
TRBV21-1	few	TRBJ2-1	CASSKVGDEQFF
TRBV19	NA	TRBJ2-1	CASSTLSSYNEQFF
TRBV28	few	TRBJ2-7	CASRDTGPGDEQYF
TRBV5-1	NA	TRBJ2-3	CASSLGGQNTDTQYF
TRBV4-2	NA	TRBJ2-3	CASSQGDTQYF
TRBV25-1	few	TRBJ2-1	CASSEEGAFEQFF
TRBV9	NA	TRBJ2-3	CASSVASASGYEDTQYF
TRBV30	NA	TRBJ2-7	CAWGPGTGGDEQYF
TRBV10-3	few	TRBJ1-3	CAISESVVRGFGNTIYF
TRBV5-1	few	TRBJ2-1	CASSPTGSSYNEQFF
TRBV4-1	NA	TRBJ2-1	CASSQDVGDYNEQFF
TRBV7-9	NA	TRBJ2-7	CASSWAGDRAHEQYF
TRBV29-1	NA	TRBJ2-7	CSVETGSYEQYF
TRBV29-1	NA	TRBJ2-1	CSAPRSSSYNEQFF
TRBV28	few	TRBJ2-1	CASSRLDRVLRGRAIDEQFF
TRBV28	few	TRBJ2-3	CASSLLAGSASGGQYF
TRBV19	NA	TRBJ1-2	CASTPGYGYTF
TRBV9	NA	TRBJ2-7	CASSVGGSDSYEQYF
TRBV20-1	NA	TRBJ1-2	CSARGAGF